This is a list of T cell receptor beta chains from one sample in a study of shared clonotypes between healthy human individuals. Method: immunoSEQ multiplex PCR; TCRdb's copy keeps in-frame clones and lacks some. The sample contains about 1.5 million clones, 95% to 99% of which appear only once. The specimen sequenced was naive CD4+ T cells sorted from blood. These receptors all stem from a man aged 25-45 years in good health. Both conserved end residues are part of each CDR3. A D gene is named only where the DNA matches it firmly. The size of a clone is reported for some rows only, either as once, few or many, or as a class for expanded clones.

TRBV6-1,NA,NA,TRBJ1-2,CASTAMTATYGYTF,TGTGCCAGCACCGCAATGACAGCAACCTATGGCTACACCTTC
TRBV15,NA,NA,TRBJ1-1,CATSRDQGRTTEAFF,TGTGCCACCAGCAGAGATCAGGGGAGAACAACTGAAGCTTTCTTT
TRBV10-3,NA,NA,TRBJ2-3,CATIRTSTDTQYF,TGTGCCACTATACGGACTAGCACAGATACGCAGTATTTT
TRBV19,NA,NA,TRBJ1-4,CASRTATNEKLFF,TGTGCCAGTAGAACGGCAACTAATGAAAAACTGTTTTTT
TRBV25-1,TRBD1,NA,TRBJ1-5,CASQQTGGDQPQHF,TGTGCCAGCCAGCAGACAGGGGGCGACCAGCCCCAGCATTTT
TRBV19,NA,NA,TRBJ2-6,CASSIAVSFSGANVLTF,TGTGCCAGTAGTATAGCCGTCAGCTTCTCTGGGGCCAACGTCCTGACTTTC
TRBV7-2,NA,NA,TRBJ2-2,CASSSWVGPNTGELFF,TGTGCCAGCAGCTCCTGGGTGGGACCGAACACCGGGGAGCTGTTTTTT
TRBV28,NA,NA,TRBJ2-7,CASSLSNYEQYF,TGTGCCAGCAGTTTATCTAACTACGAGCAGTACTTC
TRBV7-8,NA,NA,TRBJ2-7,CASSLLGGVSYEQYF,TGTGCCAGCAGCTTACTCGGAGGGGTCTCCTACGAGCAGTACTTC
TRBV7-9,NA,NA,TRBJ1-5,CASSLAGGGHQPQHF,TGTGCCAGCAGCTTAGCCGGGGGGGGGCATCAGCCCCAGCATTTT
TRBV6-6,TRBD1,NA,TRBJ2-7,CASSVQQGAREQYF,TGTGCCAGCAGTGTACAACAGGGGGCGCGGGAGCAGTACTTC
TRBV6-5,NA,NA,TRBJ1-1,CASSYLTGPTEAFF,TGTGCCAGCAGTTACCTGACAGGCCCCACTGAAGCTTTCTTT
TRBV6-6,NA,NA,TRBJ2-3,CASSYRGEAADTQYF,TGTGCCAGCAGTTATAGGGGAGAGGCTGCAGATACGCAGTATTTT
TRBV19,NA,NA,TRBJ1-1,CATKTGPGNTEAFF,TGTGCCACCAAAACAGGGCCTGGGAACACTGAAGCTTTCTTT
TRBV7-2,NA,NA,TRBJ2-1,CASSFISTNEQFF,TGTGCCAGCAGCTTCATTTCCACTAATGAGCAGTTCTTC
TRBV19,NA,NA,TRBJ2-7,CASSTRNYEQYF,TGTGCCAGTAGTACGCGAAACTACGAGCAGTACTTC
TRBV11-3,NA,NA,TRBJ2-1,CASSRAGTEQFF,TGTGCCAGCAGCCGCGCGGGAACTGAGCAGTTCTTC
TRBV15,TRBD2,NA,TRBJ2-2,CATASWAGGLAGELFF,TGTGCCACCGCATCGTGGGCGGGAGGGTTAGCCGGGGAGCTGTTTTTT
TRBV19,NA,NA,TRBJ1-1,CASKDRNTEAFF,TGTGCCAGCAAGGACAGGAACACTGAAGCTTTCTTT
TRBV7-8,NA,NA,TRBJ1-2,CASSLSKGVGKSYGYTF,TGTGCCAGCAGCTTATCTAAGGGTGTCGGAAAGTCCTATGGCTACACCTTC
TRBV18,NA,NA,TRBJ2-1,CASSPTGPSFNEQFF,TGTGCCAGCTCACCTACCGGACCCTCCTTCAATGAGCAGTTCTTC
TRBV28,NA,NA,TRBJ1-2,CASSTPGFGQPNYGYTF,TGTGCCAGCAGTACCCCCGGGTTCGGACAGCCTAACTATGGCTACACCTTC
TRBV7-2,TRBD2,NA,TRBJ2-3,CASSYTSGGADTQYF,TGTGCCAGCAGCTATACTAGCGGTGGGGCAGATACGCAGTATTTT
TRBV5-4,TRBD1,NA,TRBJ2-2,CASSLGDRANTGELFF,TGTGCCAGCAGCTTGGGGGACAGGGCTAACACCGGGGAGCTGTTTTTT
TRBV5-4,NA,NA,TRBJ1-1,CASSFDRNTEAFF,TGTGCCAGCAGCTTTGACAGGAACACTGAAGCTTTCTTT
TRBV15,TRBD2,NA,TRBJ2-7,CATSRAMTSGSQYEQYF,TGTGCCACCAGCAGAGCCATGACTAGCGGGAGTCAGTACGAGCAGTACTTC
TRBV19,TRBD1,NA,TRBJ2-7,CASSTPGQGAYEQYF,TGTGCCAGTAGTACTCCGGGACAGGGGGCCTACGAGCAGTACTTC
TRBV27,NA,NA,TRBJ2-6,CASPRSQSGANVLTF,TGTGCCAGCCCCCGGTCCCAGTCTGGGGCCAACGTCCTGACTTTC
TRBV9,TRBD1,NA,TRBJ1-2,CASSVGGYRGYGYTF,TGTGCCAGCAGCGTAGGAGGTTACAGGGGCTATGGCTACACCTTC
TRBV5-1,NA,NA,TRBJ1-2,CASSVRDQNYGYTF,TGCGCCAGCAGCGTCCGGGACCAGAACTATGGCTACACCTTC
TRBV7-9,NA,NA,TRBJ1-1,CASSPIRGGGEAFF,TGTGCCAGCAGCCCCATACGGGGTGGGGGTGAAGCTTTCTTT
TRBV7-9,TRBD2,NA,TRBJ2-7,CASSLTLAGASYEQYF,TGTGCCAGCAGCTTAACACTAGCGGGAGCGAGCTACGAGCAGTACTTC
TRBV10-3,TRBD2,NA,TRBJ2-7,CAISEREGPEQYF,TGTGCCATCAGTGAGCGGGAGGGCCCAGAGCAGTACTTC
TRBV9,NA,NA,TRBJ2-5,CASSSLKGTQYF,TGTGCCAGCAGCTCGTTGAAGGGGACCCAGTACTTC
TRBV2,TRBD1,NA,TRBJ2-7,CASTRGPPLYEQYF,TGTGCCAGCACGAGGGGGCCCCCCCTTTACGAGCAGTACTTC
TRBV7-8,TRBD2,NA,TRBJ2-7,CASSLRGAGATYEQYF,TGTGCCAGCAGCTTAAGGGGAGCGGGAGCGACCTACGAGCAGTACTTC
TRBV5-1,NA,NA,TRBJ2-3,CASSLAAGTTDTQYF,TGCGCCAGCAGCTTGGCGGCGGGGACCACAGATACGCAGTATTTT
TRBV6-1,NA,once,TRBJ1-3,CASRKQGNTIYF,TGTGCCAGCAGGAAACAGGGAAACACCATATATTTT
TRBV6-5,NA,NA,TRBJ1-5,CASSYSVGREPQHF,TGTGCCAGCAGTTACTCGGTGGGACGGGAGCCCCAGCATTTT
TRBV7-9,TRBD1,NA,TRBJ2-2,CASSRTGSSGELFF,TGTGCCAGCAGCCGGACAGGTTCCTCCGGGGAGCTGTTTTTT
TRBV4-1,NA,NA,TRBJ2-7,CASSQSDNTYEQYF,TGCGCCAGCAGCCAATCGGACAATACCTACGAGCAGTACTTC
TRBV28,NA,NA,TRBJ1-1,CASSMTDTEAFF,TGTGCCAGCAGCATGACAGACACTGAAGCTTTCTTT
TRBV2,NA,NA,TRBJ2-5,CASRPWAGRDQYF,TGTGCCAGCCGTCCCTGGGCGGGAAGGGACCAGTACTTC
TRBV5-1,TRBD1,once,TRBJ2-1,CASRATGAVDNEQFF,TGCGCCAGCAGGGCGACAGGGGCTGTGGACAATGAGCAGTTCTTC
TRBV7-2,TRBD2,NA,TRBJ2-3,CASSLALGLAGGRTDTQYF,TGTGCCAGCAGCTTAGCACTAGGACTAGCGGGAGGGCGCACAGATACGCAGTATTTT
TRBV11-2,NA,NA,TRBJ1-1,CASSSGQTGAFF,TGTGCCAGCAGCTCCGGACAGACGGGAGCTTTCTTT
TRBV7-9,NA,once,TRBJ1-4,CASSLARGGPAGEKLFF,TGTGCCAGCAGCTTAGCGCGGGGGGGACCTGCAGGGGAAAAACTGTTTTTT
TRBV5-4,NA,NA,TRBJ2-7,CASSFVDRHPYEQYF,TGTGCCAGCAGCTTTGTAGACAGGCACCCCTACGAGCAGTACTTC
TRBV4-3,TRBD1,NA,TRBJ1-4,CASSQSGQGTEKLFF,TGCGCCAGCAGCCAATCGGGACAGGGCACAGAAAAACTGTTTTTT
TRBV4-1,NA,NA,TRBJ2-3,CASSQAQVVDTQYF,TGCGCCAGCAGCCAAGCACAGGTCGTGGATACGCAGTATTTT
TRBV7-9,NA,NA,TRBJ2-1,CASSPEGVPYNEQFF,TGTGCCAGCAGCCCCGAAGGTGTACCCTACAATGAGCAGTTCTTC
TRBV5-1,NA,NA,TRBJ1-4,CASSLSTGGEKLFF,TGCGCCAGCAGCCTCAGTACGGGAGGGGAAAAACTGTTTTTT
TRBV5-1,TRBD2,NA,TRBJ2-1,CASSTTPSGGQWGVF,TGCGCCAGCAGCACCACCCCTAGCGGGGGCCAATGGGGTGTCTTC
TRBV10-3,NA,NA,TRBJ1-2,CAISADRANYGYTF,TGTGCCATCAGTGCGGACAGAGCCAACTATGGCTACACCTTC
TRBV29-1,NA,NA,TRBJ2-7,CSVGRTTVNEQYF,TGCAGCGTGGGAAGGACTACCGTCAACGAGCAGTACTTC
TRBV2,TRBD2,NA,TRBJ2-7,CASRDPSAGPSYEQYF,TGTGCCAGCAGAGATCCTTCAGCGGGGCCTTCCTACGAGCAGTACTTC
TRBV9,TRBD2,NA,TRBJ2-7,CASSVGVGLAEYEQYF,TGTGCCAGCAGCGTAGGGGTCGGACTAGCAGAATACGAGCAGTACTTC